This entry is about one T cell receptor (beta chain). Antigen unknown. The CDR3 totals 14 residues. V gave up 7 bases and J gave up 7 bases; unmatched junction bases: 12. Per germline, CDR1 SNHLY and CDR2 FYNNEI. Participating donors were healthy, HIV-negative adults free of recent acute infections or vaccinations. This entry is derived from a study of shared clonotypes between healthy human individuals. On the study more broadly: The people who gave samples were a couple of women and a few men aged 18 to 49.

Findings of the study overall: The four-donor shared clonotypes exceeded non-shared clonotypes in generation probability, with non-shared ones scoring lower.

An even split of each subset's genomic DNA across several immunoSEQ plates was performed. The table came from immunoSEQ multiplex PCR; TCRdb's copy has only in-frame clones and leaves some out. The sample has around 2,000,000 clones; about 95% are singletons. The clonotype originates from a young man in good health. The chain is built from TRBV2 and TRBJ1-2; 7 bases line up with TRBD1. The sample was naive CD4+ T cells sorted from blood. Sample subset: CD45RA+ positively selected. CDR3 protein: CASTPLTGKGGYTF. The CDR3 DNA reads TGTGCCAGCACCCCACTGACAGGGAAGGGTGGCTACACCTTC.